This T cell receptor (beta chain) came from a study of cytomegalovirus exposure and HLA in healthy donors. Notes on the study in general: TCR beta V segments were, for the most part, productive about 87% or about 30% of the time in an earlier analysis. TCR beta chains numbering approximately 150 were designated cytomegalovirus-associated. In vitro data verified a few CMV-associated chains as specific for CMV antigens. The number of N-insertions in an Asian-associated ancestry cluster was reportedly below the 666-donor mean in a later analysis.

Trimming at V came to 0 bases and at J to 5 bases, leaving 7 bases not matched to a gene. The CDR3 sequence is 15 residues long. Germline V gene sequence: CDR1 GTSNPN, CDR2 SVGIG (reference sequence). Notes on this clone: Its cognate antigen is unknown.

Primers for the PCR totalled 60 Vbeta and 13 Jbeta. Measured with immunoSEQ multiplex PCR; TCRdb has only the in-frame clones, and not every one. The sample holds under 150,000 clones, 80% seen once. The sequencing input was PBMCs. The clonotype originates from a young man in good health and CMV-seronegative. The chain combines TRBV30 with TRBJ2-5; 9 nucleotides match TRBD2. The CDR3 sequence: CAWSVVSGSGETQYF. The DNA for the CDR3 is TGTGCCTGGAGTGTGGTTAGCGGGAGTGGGGAGACCCAGTACTTC.